The 21 T cell receptor beta chains reported below all come from one sample, sequenced in a study of blood T cell repertoires in COVID-19. Only in-frame clones appear in the TCRdb table, and some are missing; sequencing was by immunoSEQ multiplex PCR. This sample has approximately 230,000 clones, with around 88% found just once. Sequencing was done on a sample of peripheral blood. All receptors come from a woman in her twenties or thirties with COVID-19, enrolled during active disease.

The V call is TRBV4-1, the J call TRBJ2-3, with D perhaps TRBD2 (5 bases). This CDR3 is 15 amino acids long. Germline assignment: CDR1 MGHRA and CDR2 YSYEKL. Trimming cost V 3 bases and J 0 bases, with 10 bases left between them. In DNA, the CDR3 is TGCGCCAGCAGCCAGAACGGGATAAGCACAGATACGCAGTATTTT. Its protein product is CASSQNGISTDTQYF.

The table lists this clone with a count of one. V is TRBV7-9 and J is TRBJ2-7; 12 bases match TRBD2. This CDR3 has 15 residues. CDR1 SEHNR and CDR2 FQNEAQ come from the germline V gene (reference sequence). Trimming took 5 bases from V and 3 from J; bases not matched to a gene: 5. The CDR3 region has the DNA TGTGCCAGCAGCAGCGGGACTAGCGGGCTCTACGAGCAGTACGTC. This gives the protein CASSSGTSGLYEQYV.

This sequence joins TRBV2 and TRBJ2-7; D unresolved. Germline V gene data show CDR1 as SNHLY and CDR2 as FYNNEI. The V and J ends lost 4 bases and 3 bases respectively, with 4 bases between them. This CDR3 is 11 amino acids long. CDR3 sequence (DNA): TGTGCCAGCAGTGCTCTCTACGAGCAGTACGTC. This codes for CASSALYEQYV.

Written as DNA, the CDR3 is TGTGCCAGCAGCGCCGGGACACCGAACACCGGGGAGCTGTTTTTT. It specifies CASSAGTPNTGELFF. The gene calls are TRBV7-9 and TRBJ2-2, with D possibly TRBD1 on 6 matching bases. The CDR3 is made up of 15 amino acids. Germline CDR1 SEHNR, CDR2 FQNEAQ (reference sequence). V was cut by 5 bases and J by 0 bases, with 10 bases left in between. Full variable domain (outside the CDR3, taken from reference TRBV7-9 and TRBJ2-2): DTGVSQNPRHKITKRGQNVTFRCDPISEHNRLYWYRQTLGQGPEFLTYFQNEAQLEKSRLLSDRFSAERPKGSFSTLEIQRTEQGDSAMYLCASSAGTPNTGELFFGEGSRLTVL.

V gene TRBV10-2 combines with J gene TRBJ1-1; D is possibly TRBD1 (5 bases). The germline V and J ends were trimmed by 4 bases and 1 base, with 7 bases remaining between them. The CDR3 covers 13 residues. The germline CDR1 and CDR2 sequences are WSHSY and SAAADI. CDR3: CASSAQGNTEAFF. CDR3 sequence (DNA): TGCGCCAGCAGTGCGCAGGGGAACACTGAAGCTTTCTTT.

The V gene is TRBV24-1, the J gene TRBJ2-7; TRBD2 matches 7 bases. Germline trimming cut 2 bases from V and 3 bases from J; bases unmatched to any gene: 6. Germline V gene lookup returns CDR1 KGHDR and CDR2 SFDVKD. CDR3 length: 15 amino acids. CDR3 bases: TGTGCCACCAGTGATTCTGGTGGGGGGGACTACGAGCAGTACTTC. It yields the protein CATSDSGGGDYEQYF.

The chain has TRBV12-3 or TRBV12-4 and TRBJ2-1; 8 nucleotides line up with TRBD2. V was clipped by 5 bases and J by 15 bases; unmatched bases: 6. This CDR3 is 11 amino acids long. CDR3 residues: CASSPGTSPFF. CDR3 DNA sequence: TGTGCCAGCAGTCCCGGGACTAGTCCGTTCTTC.

CDR3 amino acids: CATSRGLSAGEQYV. The DNA for the CDR3 is TGTGCCACCAGCAGAGGCCTCTCTGCCGGCGAGCAGTACGTC. The chain employs TRBV15 and TRBJ2-7, with unresolved D. V was cut by 1 base and J by 6 bases, with 13 bases left in between. Per germline, CDR1 LNHNV and CDR2 YYDKDF (reference sequence). CDR3 length equals 14 residues.

This clone has more than one count but fewer than ten. The chain carries TRBV7-9 and TRBJ1-6; D not certain. Trimming took 5 bases from V and 9 from J, leaving 14 bases between them. CDR1 and CDR2 from the germline V gene are SEHNR and FQNEAQ (reference sequence). The CDR3 is 14 amino acids. Written as DNA, the CDR3 is TGTGCCAGCAGCCCCGGGAGTCCCTCTTCACCCCTCCACTTT. It codes for CASSPGSPSSPLHF.

This chain joins TRBV5-4 and TRBJ2-3, with 7 nucleotides matching TRBD2. This CDR3 has 16 amino acids. Unmatched junction bases numbered 13, after V lost 3 bases and J lost 6 bases. Germline V CDR1 and CDR2: SGHNT, YYREEE (reference sequence). The chain's CDR3 is CASSSDPGAGGDTQYF. CDR3 in DNA: TGTGCCAGCAGCTCAGATCCGGGCGCCGGGGGGGATACGCAGTATTTT.

This chain links TRBV7-2 with TRBJ1-3, with D tentatively TRBD1 (6 bases). V dropped 3 bases and J dropped 0 bases, with 9 bases sitting between them. CDR1 SGHTA and CDR2 FQGNSA come from the germline V gene. The CDR3 is 15 residues long. The CDR3: CASSFGQLSGNTIYF. As DNA, the CDR3 is TGTGCCAGCAGCTTTGGACAGCTCTCTGGAAACACCATATATTTT.

The chain carries TRBV5-4 and TRBJ2-1; 12 bases map to TRBD2. CDR1 SGHNT and CDR2 YYREEE come from the germline V gene (reference sequence). CDR3 length: 15 amino acids. The junction had 3 bases not matched to a gene; V was cut back by 1 base and J by 7 bases. The CDR3 nucleotides are TGTGCCAGCAGCTTGCGGCTAGCGGGAGGGAATGAGCAGTTCTTC. It yields the protein CASSLRLAGGNEQFF.

The chain joins TRBV5-4 to TRBJ2-1; D is undetermined. The CDR3 is 17 amino acids. The V end lost 4 bases, the J end lost 7 bases, and 24 bases lay between the germline ends. Germline loops: CDR1 SGHNT, CDR2 YYREEE (reference sequence). The CDR3 protein is CASSPSPLLPATNEQFF. CDR3 nucleotide sequence: TGTGCCAGCAGCCCGTCCCCTCTCTTGCCGGCGACAAATGAGCAGTTCTTC.

This sequence joins TRBV5-1 and TRBJ2-3; D call uncertain. The V gene lost 4 bases and the J gene lost 2 bases, with 14 bases spanning the gap. CDR3 length: 15 residues. Germline V lookup: CDR1 SGHRS, CDR2 YFSETQ. The CDR3 is CASSPAELNTDTQYF. CDR3 nucleotides: TGCGCCAGCAGCCCGGCGGAATTAAACACAGATACGCAGTATTTT.

The chain couples TRBV13 to TRBJ1-2; 7 nucleotides align to TRBD1. The CDR3 extends over 13 amino acids. The V gene end was trimmed by 4 bases and the J gene end by 2 bases; junction bases not matched to a gene: 1. Germline loops: CDR1 PRHDT, CDR2 FYEKMQ (reference sequence). The CDR3 loop reads CASSSQGNYGYTF. CDR3 DNA sequence: TGTGCCAGCAGCTCACAGGGGAACTATGGCTACACCTTC.

The chain couples TRBV5-5 to TRBJ2-1; 8 nucleotides align to TRBD2. Germline assignment: CDR1 SGHKS and CDR2 YYEKEE (reference sequence). Trimming took 4 bases from V and 6 from J; bases not matched to a gene: 12. The length of the CDR3 is 16 residues. The CDR3 region is CASSRSWDGRANEQFF. The CDR3 region has the DNA TGTGCCAGCAGCCGATCGTGGGACGGGAGGGCCAATGAGCAGTTCTTC.

The rearrangement uses TRBV6-5 and TRBJ2-3; 7 bases line up with TRBD1. This CDR3 spans 14 amino acids. The V gene's germline CDR1 is MNHEY and CDR2 SVGAGI. The J segment lost 0 bases and the V segment lost 7 bases, leaving 4 bases of the junction unmatched. CDR3 sequence reads: CASKLTGSTDTQYF. CDR3 nucleotide sequence: TGTGCCAGCAAGCTGACAGGGAGCACAGATACGCAGTATTTT.

This sequence joins TRBV20-1 and TRBJ2-1, with D hard to call. V shed 6 bases and J shed 3 bases, with 6 bases lying between them. Germline CDR1 DFQATT, CDR2 SNEGSKA (reference sequence). The length of the CDR3 is 11 residues. The CDR3 spells CSAPNYNEQFF. In DNA form, the CDR3 reads TGCAGTGCCCCTAACTACAATGAGCAGTTCTTC.

The chain combines TRBV14 with TRBJ1-2; 10 nucleotides line up with TRBD1. The CDR3 covers 17 residues. Germline loops: CDR1 SGHDN, CDR2 FVKESK. V was pared by 4 bases and J by 8 bases, with 16 bases of the junction left unmatched. The chain's CDR3 is CASSPRDETGGARGYTF. Here the CDR3 DNA reads TGTGCCAGCAGCCCCCGGGATGAGACAGGGGGCGCAAGGGGCTACACCTTC.

This chain joins TRBV28 and TRBJ1-3, with a tentative D call TRBD1 (6 bases). This CDR3 has 15 residues. Germline CDR1 and CDR2: MDHEN and SYDVKM. The V end was cut by 6 bases, the J end by 1 base, with 13 bases between. The CDR3 loop reads CASRTGGQSGNTIYF. The CDR3 DNA follows: TGTGCCAGCAGAACGGGGGGACAATCTGGAAACACCATATATTTT.

The V gene is TRBV4-3, the J gene TRBJ1-1; a weak D match, TRBD1 (5 bases). The germline gives CDR1 LGHNA, CDR2 YSLEER. V was shortened by 1 base and J by 1 base, with 10 bases between the two germline ends. CDR3 length: 15 amino acids. CDR3 in amino acids: CASSQGWGTNTEAFF. The CDR3 bases are TGCGCCAGCAGCCAAGGCTGGGGCACGAACACTGAAGCTTTCTTT.